This T cell receptor (beta chain) is from a study of cytomegalovirus exposure and HLA in healthy donors. The CDR3 loop spans 16 amino acids. The germline gives CDR1 MGHDK, CDR2 SYGVNS. J was trimmed by 3 bases and V by 6 bases; bases with no gene match: 11. The study ran its PCR with 60 Vbeta and 13 Jbeta primers. Only in-frame clones appear in the TCRdb table, and some are missing; sequencing was by immunoSEQ multiplex PCR. The table includes some 79,000 clones, 63% detected once. Study-wide results and limits: The study designated roughly 150 TCR beta chains cytomegalovirus-associated. An analysis that was carried out later associated 16,951 TCR beta sequences with HLA alleles at 0.05 false discovery rate.

In this sample, this clone turned up a few times. Its antigen is not known. This sequence originates from a woman in her 40s in good health and CMV-seropositive. Source material: PBMCs. This chain connects TRBV25-1 to TRBJ2-3; 8 nucleotides match TRBD1. For the CDR3, the DNA is TGTGCCAGCAGACTCACCGGGACAGGAGTTACAGATACGCAGTATTTT. Its translation: CASRLTGTGVTDTQYF.